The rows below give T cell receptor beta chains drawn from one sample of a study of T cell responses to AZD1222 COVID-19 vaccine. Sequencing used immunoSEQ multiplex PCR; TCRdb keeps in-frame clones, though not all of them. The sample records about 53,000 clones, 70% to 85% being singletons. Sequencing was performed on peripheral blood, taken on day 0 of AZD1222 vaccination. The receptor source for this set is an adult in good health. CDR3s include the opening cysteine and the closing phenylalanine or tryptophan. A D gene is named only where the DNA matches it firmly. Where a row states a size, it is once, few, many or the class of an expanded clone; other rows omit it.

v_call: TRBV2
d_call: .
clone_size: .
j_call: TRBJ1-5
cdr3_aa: CASSESRASNQPQHF
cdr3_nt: TGTGCCAGCAGTGAAAGTAGGGCTAGCAATCAGCCCCAGCATTTT

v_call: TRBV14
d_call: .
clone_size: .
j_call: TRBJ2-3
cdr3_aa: CASSQDHGDTQYF
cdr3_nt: TGTGCCAGCAGCCAAGATCACGGAGATACGCAGTATTTT

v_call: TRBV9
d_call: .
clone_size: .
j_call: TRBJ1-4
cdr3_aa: CASSVLGGSGEKLFF
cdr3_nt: TGTGCCAGCAGTGTTCTGGGGGGTAGCGGTGAAAAACTGTTTTTT

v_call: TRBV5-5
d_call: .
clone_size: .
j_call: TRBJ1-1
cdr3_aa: CASSPGRAVRNTEAFF
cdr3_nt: TGTGCCAGCAGCCCCGGGAGGGCTGTTAGGAACACTGAAGCTTTCTTT

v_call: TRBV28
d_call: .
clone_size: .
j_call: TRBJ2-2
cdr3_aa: CASSTTRAGTGELFF
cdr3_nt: TGTGCCAGCAGCACTACACGCGCCGGCACCGGGGAGCTGTTTTTT

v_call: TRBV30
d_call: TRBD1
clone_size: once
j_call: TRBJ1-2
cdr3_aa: CAWTGGAANYGYTF
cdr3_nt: TGTGCCTGGACAGGGGGCGCGGCTAACTATGGCTACACCTTC

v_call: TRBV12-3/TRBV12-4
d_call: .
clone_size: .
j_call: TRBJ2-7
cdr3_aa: CASRRAAYEQYF
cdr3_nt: TGTGCCAGCAGGCGGGCGGCCTACGAGCAGTACTTC

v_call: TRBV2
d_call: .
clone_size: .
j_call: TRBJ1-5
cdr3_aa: CASIKQGGSNQPQHF
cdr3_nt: TGTGCCAGCATCAAACAGGGAGGAAGCAATCAGCCCCAGCATTTT

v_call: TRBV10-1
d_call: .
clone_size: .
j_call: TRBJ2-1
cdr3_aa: CASSESLSGRPYNEQFF
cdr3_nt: TGCGCCAGCAGTGAGTCCCTATCAGGACGACCTTACAATGAGCAGTTCTTC

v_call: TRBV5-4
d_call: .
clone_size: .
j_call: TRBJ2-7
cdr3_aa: CASSLDRRSSLEQYF
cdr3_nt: TGTGCCAGCAGCTTGGATAGACGCAGCAGTCTCGAGCAGTACTTC

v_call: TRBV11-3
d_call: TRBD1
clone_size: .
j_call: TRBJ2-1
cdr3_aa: CASSSYRTGGNEQFF
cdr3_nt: TGTGCCAGCAGCTCCTACCGTACAGGGGGCAATGAGCAGTTCTTC

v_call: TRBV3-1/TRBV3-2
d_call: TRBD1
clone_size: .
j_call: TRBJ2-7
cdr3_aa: CASSYDRGPYEQYF
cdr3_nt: TGTGCCAGCAGCTACGACAGGGGGCCTTACGAGCAGTACTTC

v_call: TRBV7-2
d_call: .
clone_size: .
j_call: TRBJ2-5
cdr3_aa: CASSPPGQKWETQYF
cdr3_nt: TGTGCCAGCAGCCCTCCCGGACAAAAGTGGGAGACCCAGTACTTC

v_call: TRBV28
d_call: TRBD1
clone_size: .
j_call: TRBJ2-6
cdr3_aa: CATWDSAFFSGANVLTF
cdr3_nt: TGTGCCACCTGGGACAGCGCGTTTTTCTCTGGGGCCAACGTCCTGACTTTC

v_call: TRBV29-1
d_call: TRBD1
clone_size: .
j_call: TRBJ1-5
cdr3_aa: CSVQGGNSNQPQHF
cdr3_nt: TGCAGCGTTCAGGGGGGGAATAGCAATCAGCCCCAGCATTTT